Listed here are 9 T cell receptor beta chains from one sample, sequenced in a study of blood T cell repertoires in COVID-19 (dated by TCRdb to 2019 to 2021). The library was generated by the immunoSEQ multiplex PCR assay. As stored in TCRdb, this immuneACCESS dataset retains in-frame rearrangements with V and J assigned. A fraction of the clones does not appear; measured against another copy, unresolved V genes explain less than half of the discrepancy, and the remainder lacks a known reason. The sample yields a few hundred thousand clones; less than 90% were counted once. The ten largest clones take up 13% of the sample. Sequencing was carried out using peripheral blood. The receptors shown here come from a woman in her seventies with COVID-19, enrolled during active disease.

The CDR3 DNA is TGTGCCAGCAGCGTAGCTCTTTGGGACAGGGGAAGTTACACCTTC. This gives the protein CASSVALWDRGSYTF. The chain links TRBV9 to TRBJ1-2; TRBD1 matches 10 bases. Germline CDR1 and CDR2: SGDLS and YYNGEE. This CDR3 is 15 amino acids long. The V gene end was trimmed by 0 bases and the J gene end by 11 bases; junction bases not matched to a gene: 10. Full variable domain (outside the CDR3, taken from reference TRBV9 and TRBJ1-2): DSGVTQTPKHLITATGQRVTLRCSPRSGDLSVYWYQQSLDQGLQFLIQYYNGEERAKGNILERFSAQQFPDLHSELNLSSLELGDSALYFCASSVALWDRGSYTFGSGTRLTVV.

J is TRBJ2-3 and V is TRBV5-1, with 8 bases fitting TRBD2. Trimming at V came to 0 bases and at J to 8 bases, leaving 11 bases not matched to a gene. Germline values: CDR1 SGHRS, CDR2 YFSETQ. There are 16 residues in the CDR3. CDR3 in DNA: TGCGCCAGCAGCTTGGAAACGGCGGGGGGCGGCGGTACGCAGTATTTT. It translates to CASSLETAGGGGTQYF.

V and J are TRBV5-1 and TRBJ2-5; TRBD2 matches at 7 bases. The J segment lost 4 bases and the V segment lost 0 bases, leaving 6 bases of the junction unmatched. The CDR3 consists of 15 residues. Germline V CDR1 and CDR2: SGHRS, YFSETQ. The CDR3 is CASSLDTSVRETQYF. Here the CDR3 DNA reads TGCGCCAGCAGCTTGGATACTAGCGTTCGAGAGACCCAGTACTTC.

This chain joins TRBV11-3 and TRBJ2-2; 14 bases fit TRBD2. Germline assignment: CDR1 SGHNT and CDR2 YENEEA. The CDR3 has 16 amino acids. V lost 4 bases to trimming and J lost 6 bases; unmatched junction nucleotides: 4. CDR3 nucleotides: TGTGCCAGCAGCTCCCCGACTAGCGGGGGGGCCGGGGAGCTGTTTTTT. It specifies CASSSPTSGGAGELFF.

The CDR3 sequence is CASSLAPGYGNTIYF. The CDR3 coding sequence is TGTGCCAGCAGCCTCGCTCCAGGTTACGGAAACACCATATATTTT. The chain uses TRBV7-2 and TRBJ1-3; no reliable D call. Trimming removed 5 bases from V and 4 bases from J, with 15 bases in between. Per germline, CDR1 SGHTA and CDR2 FQGNSA. This CDR3 is 15 amino acids long.

Comment on this clone: Additional DNA sequences in this sample encode the identical CDR3. The chain combines TRBV27 with TRBJ1-2; 7 bases match TRBD1. CDR3 size: 13 residues. CDR1 and CDR2 from the germline V gene are MNHEY and SMNVEV (reference sequence). Trimming at V came to 2 bases and at J to 3 bases, leaving 0 bases not matched to a gene. DNA of the CDR3: TGTGCCAGCAGTTTAGGACAGGACTATGGCTACACCTTC. The encoded protein is CASSLGQDYGYTF.

The V call is TRBV5-1, the J call TRBJ1-1, with D unresolved. V was cut by 3 bases and J by 0 bases, with 9 bases left in between. The CDR3 runs to 14 residues. CDR1 is SGHRS, CDR2 YFSETQ, per germline. The DNA of the CDR3 is TGCGCCAGCAGCTCGTTTGAGGTGAACACTGAAGCTTTCTTT. This codes for CASSSFEVNTEAFF.

This clone was seen only once. V usage is TRBV7-2 and J usage is TRBJ2-3; D gene ambiguous. The germline CDR1 and CDR2 sequences are SGHTA and FQGNSA. CDR3 length: 14 residues. V shed 5 bases and J shed 0 bases, with 9 bases lying between them. CDR3 residues: CASSPSPSTDTQYF. CDR3 DNA sequence: TGTGCCAGCAGCCCCTCTCCCAGCACAGATACGCAGTATTTT.

The CDR3 region has the DNA TGTGCCAGCAGTCAGGGACAGGGAATACAAGAGACCCAGTACTTC. Amino acid sequence: CASSQGQGIQETQYF. The chain uses TRBV2 and TRBJ2-5, with 9 bases aligning to TRBD1. Germline V gene sequence: CDR1 SNHLY, CDR2 FYNNEI. This CDR3 region has 15 residues. With V trimmed by 5 bases and J by 2 bases, 6 bases remained unmatched.